This TCR beta chain was sequenced in a study of blood T cell repertoires in COVID-19. Whole-study context: Both acute and convalescent COVID-19 samples were obtained from the United States, Italy and Spain. The analysed material was cDNA or gDNA that came from T cells, B-cell-depleted T cells, or PBMCs.

Trimming cost V 1 base and J 3 bases; bases outside gene matches: 9. Looked up from germline, CDR1 is LGHDT and CDR2 is YNNKEL (reference sequence). The CDR3 runs to 17 residues. Original processing notes: Counts of nucleated cells, estimated from reference gene primer amplification, were obtained. Sequenced by immunoSEQ multiplex PCR; TCRdb stores in-frame clones only, minus some. V, J and clone size are those of that table, while D and trimming were read from the DNA. The sample records about 190,000 clones, 85% to 90% being singletons. This clonotype was sampled from a man over 45 with acute or convalescent COVID-19. The sample taken for sequencing was peripheral blood. This chain uses TRBV3-1 (or the pseudogene TRBV3-2) with TRBJ2-7; TRBD2 matches 10 bases. The CDR3 loop reads CASSQGASGRGGYEQYF. The CDR3 DNA reads TGTGCCAGCAGCCAAGGGGCTAGCGGGAGAGGTGGCTACGAGCAGTACTTC.